This TCR beta chain was retrieved from a study of response to subunit inactivated influenza vaccine. The germline V gene encodes CDR1 SGHTA and CDR2 FQGTGA. V was trimmed by 5 bases and J by 4 bases, leaving 9 bases between them. This CDR3 region has 13 residues. TCRdb ran MiXCR on the RT-PCR reads and lists one entry per CDR3 protein. The sample has about 520,000 distinct CDR3 sequences, roughly 7.6% seen once. This clonotype was counted ten times or more. This TCR derives from a man in his fifties or sixties who received an inactivated influenza vaccine. The chain links TRBV7-3 to TRBJ2-4; D gene ambiguous. The sequenced sample was PBMCs from blood, obtained less than 30 months after vaccination. The CDR3 nucleotides are TGTGCCAGCAGCCTCGACTTTAAAAACATTCAGTACTTC. Residues: CASSLDFKNIQYF.